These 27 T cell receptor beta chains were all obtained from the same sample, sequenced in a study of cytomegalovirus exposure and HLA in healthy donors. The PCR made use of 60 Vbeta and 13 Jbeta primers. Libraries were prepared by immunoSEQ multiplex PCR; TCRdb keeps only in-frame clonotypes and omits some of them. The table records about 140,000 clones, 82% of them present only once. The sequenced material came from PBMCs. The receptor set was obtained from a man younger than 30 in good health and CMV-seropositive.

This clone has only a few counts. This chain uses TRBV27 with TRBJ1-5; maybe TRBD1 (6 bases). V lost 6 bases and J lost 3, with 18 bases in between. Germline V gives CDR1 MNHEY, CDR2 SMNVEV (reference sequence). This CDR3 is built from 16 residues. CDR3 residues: CASRGGQISSNQPQHF. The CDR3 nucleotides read TGTGCCAGCAGGGGGGGGCAGATTTCCTCCAATCAGCCCCAGCATTTT.

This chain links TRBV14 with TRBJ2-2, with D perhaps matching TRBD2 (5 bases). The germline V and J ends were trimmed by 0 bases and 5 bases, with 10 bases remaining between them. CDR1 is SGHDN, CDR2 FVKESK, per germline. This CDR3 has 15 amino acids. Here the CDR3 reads CASSQEVGDTGELFF. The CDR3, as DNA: TGTGCCAGCAGCCAAGAAGTGGGAGATACCGGGGAGCTGTTTTTT.

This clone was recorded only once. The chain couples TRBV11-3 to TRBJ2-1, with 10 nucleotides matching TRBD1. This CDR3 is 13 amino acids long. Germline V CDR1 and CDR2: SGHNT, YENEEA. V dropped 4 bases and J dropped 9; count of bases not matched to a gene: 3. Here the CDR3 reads CASSSRTGGEQFF. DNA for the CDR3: TGTGCCAGCAGCTCGAGGACAGGGGGTGAGCAGTTCTTC.

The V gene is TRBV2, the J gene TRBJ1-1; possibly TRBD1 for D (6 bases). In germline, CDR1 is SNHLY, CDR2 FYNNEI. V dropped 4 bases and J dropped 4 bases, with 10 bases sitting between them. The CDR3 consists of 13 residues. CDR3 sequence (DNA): TGTGCCAGCAGTGCTACAGGGCCCACTGAAGCTTTCTTT. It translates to CASSATGPTEAFF. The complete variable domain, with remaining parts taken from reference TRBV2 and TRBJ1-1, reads EPEVTQTPSHQVTQMGQEVILRCVPISNHLYFYWYRQILGQKVEFLVSFYNNEISEKSEIFDDQFSVERPDGSNFTLKIRSTKLEDSAMYFCASSATGPTEAFFGQGTRLTVV.

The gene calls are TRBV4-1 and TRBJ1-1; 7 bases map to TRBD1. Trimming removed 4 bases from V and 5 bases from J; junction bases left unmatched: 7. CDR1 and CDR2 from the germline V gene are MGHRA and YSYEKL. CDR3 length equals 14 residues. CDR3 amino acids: CASSPRDSDTEAFF. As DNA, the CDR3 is TGCGCCAGCAGCCCCCGGGACAGTGATACTGAAGCTTTCTTT.

The CDR3: CASSPTMRDPYTF. CDR3 sequence (DNA): TGTGCCAGCAGCCCGACGATGCGGGACCCCTACACCTTC. This chain connects TRBV7-8 to TRBJ1-2, with D maybe TRBD1 (5 bases). The CDR3 has 13 amino acids. Germline V gene data show CDR1 as SGHVS and CDR2 as FQNEAQ. The V end was cut by 5 bases, the J end by 10 bases, with 17 bases between.

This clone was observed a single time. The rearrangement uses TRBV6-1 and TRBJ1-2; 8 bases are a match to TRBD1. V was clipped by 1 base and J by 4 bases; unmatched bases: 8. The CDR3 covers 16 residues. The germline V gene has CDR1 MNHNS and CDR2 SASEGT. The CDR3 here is CASSEERRGTGYGYTF. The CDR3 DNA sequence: TGTGCCAGCAGTGAAGAAAGGAGGGGGACAGGCTATGGCTACACCTTC.

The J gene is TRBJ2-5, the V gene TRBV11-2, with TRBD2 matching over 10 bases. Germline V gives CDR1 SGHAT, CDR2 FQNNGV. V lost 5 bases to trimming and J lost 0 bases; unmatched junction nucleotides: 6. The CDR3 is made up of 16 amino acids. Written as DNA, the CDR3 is TGTGCCAGCAGCACTCAAGCGGGAGGGAACCAAGAGACCCAGTACTTC. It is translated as CASSTQAGGNQETQYF.

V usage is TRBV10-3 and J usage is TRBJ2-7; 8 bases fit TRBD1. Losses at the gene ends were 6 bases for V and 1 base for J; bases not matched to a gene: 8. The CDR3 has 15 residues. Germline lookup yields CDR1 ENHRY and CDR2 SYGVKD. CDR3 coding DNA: TGTGCCATCAGGGATCCGGGACAGGCGTCCTACGAGCAGTACTTC. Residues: CAIRDPGQASYEQYF.

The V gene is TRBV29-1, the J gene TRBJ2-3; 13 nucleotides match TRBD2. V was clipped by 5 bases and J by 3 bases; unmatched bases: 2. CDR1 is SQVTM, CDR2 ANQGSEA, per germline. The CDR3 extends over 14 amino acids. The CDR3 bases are TGCAGCGTTAAGGGACTAGCGGGAACAGATACGCAGTATTTT. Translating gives CSVKGLAGTDTQYF.

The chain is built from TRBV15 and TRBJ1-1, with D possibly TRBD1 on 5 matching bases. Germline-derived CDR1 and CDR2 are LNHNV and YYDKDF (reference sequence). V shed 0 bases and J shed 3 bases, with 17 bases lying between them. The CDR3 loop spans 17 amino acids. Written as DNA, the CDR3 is TGTGCCACCAGCAGAGAACCGGGACTAAATTTGGACACTGAAGCTTTCTTT. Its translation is CATSREPGLNLDTEAFF.

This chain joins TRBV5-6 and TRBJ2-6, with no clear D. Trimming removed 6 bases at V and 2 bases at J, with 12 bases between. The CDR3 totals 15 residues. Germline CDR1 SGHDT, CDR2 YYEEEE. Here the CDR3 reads CASTLLRTGANVLTF. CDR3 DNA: TGTGCCAGCACCCTTCTGAGGACTGGGGCCAACGTCCTGACTTTC.

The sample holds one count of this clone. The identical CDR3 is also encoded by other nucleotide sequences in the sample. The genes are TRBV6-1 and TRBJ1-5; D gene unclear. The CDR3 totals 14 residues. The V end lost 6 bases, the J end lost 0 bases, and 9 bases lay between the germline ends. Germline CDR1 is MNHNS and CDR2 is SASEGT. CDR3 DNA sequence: TGTGCCAGCAGAGCAGGATATAGCAATCAGCCCCAGCATTTT. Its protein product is CASRAGYSNQPQHF.

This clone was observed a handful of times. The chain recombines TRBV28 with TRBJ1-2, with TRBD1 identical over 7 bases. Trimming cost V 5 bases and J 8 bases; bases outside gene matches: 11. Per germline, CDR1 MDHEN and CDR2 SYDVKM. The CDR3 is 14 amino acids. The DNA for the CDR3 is TGTGCCAGCAGTCCCCTAGGAGGGGGCTGGGGCTACACCTTC. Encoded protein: CASSPLGGGWGYTF.

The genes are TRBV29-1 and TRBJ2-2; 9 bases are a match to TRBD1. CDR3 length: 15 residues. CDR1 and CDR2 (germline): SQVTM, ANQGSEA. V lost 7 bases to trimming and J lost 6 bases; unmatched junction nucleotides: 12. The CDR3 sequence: CSATRSDRGPGELFF. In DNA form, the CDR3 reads TGCAGCGCTACGCGATCGGACAGGGGCCCCGGGGAGCTGTTTTTT.

CDR3 sequence (DNA): TGTGCCAGCAGTTACAACAATGAGCAGTTCTTC. Translation: CASSYNNEQFF. This chain links TRBV27 with TRBJ2-1; D gene uncertain. CDR1 MNHEY and CDR2 SMNVEV come from the germline V gene (reference sequence). The CDR3 sequence is 11 residues long. Trimming left V 4 bases short and J 5 bases short, with 3 bases between.

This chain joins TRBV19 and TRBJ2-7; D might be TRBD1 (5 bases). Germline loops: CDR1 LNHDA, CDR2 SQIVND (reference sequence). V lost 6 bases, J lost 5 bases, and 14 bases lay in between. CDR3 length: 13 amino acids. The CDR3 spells CASSNQGIDEQYF. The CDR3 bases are TGTGCCAGTAGCAACCAGGGTATCGACGAGCAGTACTTC.

CDR3 sequence: CASRKAGPRYNEQFF. CDR3 sequence (DNA): TGTGCCAGCAGGAAAGCGGGACCACGCTACAATGAGCAGTTCTTC. V and J are TRBV28 and TRBJ2-1; 7 bases map to TRBD2. Germline V gene lookup returns CDR1 MDHEN and CDR2 SYDVKM. Trimming removed 6 bases from V and 3 bases from J; junction bases left unmatched: 8. The CDR3 length is 15 residues.

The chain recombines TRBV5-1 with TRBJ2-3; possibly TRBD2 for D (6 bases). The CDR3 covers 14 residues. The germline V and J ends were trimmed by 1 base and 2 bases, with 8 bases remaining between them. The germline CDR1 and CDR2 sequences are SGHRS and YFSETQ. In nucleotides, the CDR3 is TGCGCCAGCAGCTTGCGGGGACTCACAGATACGCAGTATTTT. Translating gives CASSLRGLTDTQYF. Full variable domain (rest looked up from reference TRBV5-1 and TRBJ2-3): KAGVTQTPRYLIKTRGQQVTLSCSPISGHRSVSWYQQTPGQGLQFLFEYFSETQRNKGNFPGRFSGRQFSNSRSEMNVSTLELGDSALYLCASSLRGLTDTQYFGPGTRLTVL.

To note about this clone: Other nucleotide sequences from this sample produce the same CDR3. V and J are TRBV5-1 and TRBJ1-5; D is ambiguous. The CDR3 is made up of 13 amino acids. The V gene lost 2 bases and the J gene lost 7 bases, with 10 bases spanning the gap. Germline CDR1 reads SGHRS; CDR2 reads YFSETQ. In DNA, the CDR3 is TGCGCCAGCAGCTTAAGTACGCGGCAGCCCCAGCATTTT. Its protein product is CASSLSTRQPQHF.

CDR3 bases: TGTGCCAGCTCACCGATAGGGGTTAAGGGGACTAGCTCAGCCAAAAACATTCAGTACTTC. Protein sequence: CASSPIGVKGTSSAKNIQYF. The rearrangement uses TRBV18 and TRBJ2-4; 9 nucleotides match TRBD2. CDR1 KGHSH and CDR2 LQKENI come from the germline V gene. The CDR3 extends over 20 amino acids. J was trimmed by 0 bases and V by 3 bases; bases with no gene match: 15.

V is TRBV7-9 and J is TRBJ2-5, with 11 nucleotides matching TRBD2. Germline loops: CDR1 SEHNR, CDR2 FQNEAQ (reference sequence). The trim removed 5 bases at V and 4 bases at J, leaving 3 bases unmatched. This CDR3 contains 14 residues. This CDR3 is CASSVGLAGETQYF. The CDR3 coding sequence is TGTGCCAGCAGCGTCGGACTAGCGGGAGAGACCCAGTACTTC.

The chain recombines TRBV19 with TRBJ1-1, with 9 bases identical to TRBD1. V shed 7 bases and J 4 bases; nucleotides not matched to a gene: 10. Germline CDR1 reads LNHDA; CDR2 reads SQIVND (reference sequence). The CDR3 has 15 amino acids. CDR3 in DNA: TGTGCCAGTACCGACCCGGGACAGGGAACCACTGAAGCTTTCTTT. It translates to CASTDPGQGTTEAFF.

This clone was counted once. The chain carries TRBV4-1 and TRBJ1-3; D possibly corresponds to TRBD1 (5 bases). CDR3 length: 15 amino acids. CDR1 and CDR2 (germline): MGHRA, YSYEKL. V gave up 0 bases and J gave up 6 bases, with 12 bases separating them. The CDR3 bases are TGCGCCAGCAGCCAAGAAATTGTTGGGGCAAACACCATATATTTT. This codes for CASSQEIVGANTIYF.

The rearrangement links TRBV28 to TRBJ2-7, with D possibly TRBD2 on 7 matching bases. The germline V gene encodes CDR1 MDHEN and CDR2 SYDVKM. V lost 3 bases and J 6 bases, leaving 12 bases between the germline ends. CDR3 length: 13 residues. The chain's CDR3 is CASSFRGAAEQYF. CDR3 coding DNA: TGTGCCAGCAGTTTCCGGGGGGCAGCCGAGCAGTACTTC.

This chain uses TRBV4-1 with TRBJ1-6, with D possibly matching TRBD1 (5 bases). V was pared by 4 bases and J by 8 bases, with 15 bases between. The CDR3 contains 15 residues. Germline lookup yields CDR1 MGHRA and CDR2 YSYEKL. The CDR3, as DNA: TGCGCCAGCAGCCCCCTAGGGGATTTACATTCACCCCTCCACTTT. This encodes CASSPLGDLHSPLHF.

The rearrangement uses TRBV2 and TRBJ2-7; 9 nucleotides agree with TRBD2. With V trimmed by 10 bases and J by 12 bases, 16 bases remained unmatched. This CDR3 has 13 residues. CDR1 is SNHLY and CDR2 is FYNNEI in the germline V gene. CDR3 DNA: TGTGCCAATCAGGAAGACCTAGCGGGACCGATGTACTTC. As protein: CANQEDLAGPMYF. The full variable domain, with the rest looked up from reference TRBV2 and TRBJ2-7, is EPEVTQTPSHQVTQMGQEVILRCVPISNHLYFYWYRQILGQKVEFLVSFYNNEISEKSEIFDDQFSVERPDGSNFTLKIRSTKLEDSAMYFCANQEDLAGPMYFGPGTRLTVT.